One sample yielded the 7 T cell receptor beta chains listed below, sequenced in a study of beta chain features in type 1 diabetes. Investigators reverse transcribed all isolated RNA, so they sequenced expressed TCRB transcripts. Here immunoSEQ multiplex PCR was the method, and the copy in TCRdb shows in-frame clones only, minus some. This sample has about 60,000 clones, with roughly 60% found just once. The sequenced material came from Tregs from blood. Receptors originate from a woman aged 18-29 years in good health.

The gene calls are TRBV7-8 and TRBJ2-3, with D tentatively TRBD2 (5 bases). This CDR3 is 14 amino acids long. The V gene lost 5 bases and the J gene lost 3 bases, with 12 bases spanning the gap. Germline loops: CDR1 SGHVS, CDR2 FQNEAQ. DNA for the CDR3: TGTGCCAGCAGCCCCGGGATAGATACAGATACGCAGTATTTT. Protein: CASSPGIDTDTQYF.

The rearrangement links TRBV5-1 to TRBJ2-7, with D perhaps matching TRBD1 (6 bases). This CDR3 is 16 amino acids long. V lost 0 bases and J 0 bases, leaving 13 bases between the germline ends. Per germline, CDR1 SGHRS and CDR2 YFSETQ. The CDR3 is CASSLGSGHDSYEQYF. The CDR3 DNA reads TGCGCCAGCAGCTTGGGTTCGGGACATGACTCCTACGAGCAGTACTTC.

The chain employs TRBV15 and TRBJ2-7; TRBD1 matches 7 bases. The CDR3 covers 13 residues. Trimming removed 4 bases from V and 0 bases from J; junction bases left unmatched: 0. CDR1 is LNHNV, CDR2 YYDKDF, per germline (reference sequence). The DNA of the CDR3 is TGTGCCACCAGCAAGGGGGCCTCCTACGAGCAGTACTTC. As protein: CATSKGASYEQYF. Filled out from reference TRBV15 and TRBJ2-7, the complete variable domain reads DAMVIQNPRYQVTQFGKPVTLSCSQTLNHNVMYWYQQKSSQAPKLLFHYYDKDFNNEADTPDNFQSRRPNTSFCFLDIRSPGLGDTAMYLCATSKGASYEQYFGPGTRLTVT.

As regards this clone: Here the CDR3 omits its conserved ending phenylalanine or tryptophan, so a read error is the likely source. The chain employs TRBV7-9 and TRBJ1-2, with 7 positions matching TRBD1. V was pared by 5 bases and J by 2 bases, with 2 bases of the junction left unmatched. This CDR3 region has 13 residues. Germline lookup yields CDR1 SEHNR and CDR2 FQNEAQ (reference sequence). The CDR3 reads CASSVGQNYGYTL. CDR3 nucleotide sequence: TGTGCCAGCAGCGTGGGACAGAACTATGGCTACACCCTC.

The chain recombines TRBV29-1 with TRBJ1-4, with D possibly TRBD1 on 6 matching bases. Trimming removed 2 bases at V and 8 bases at J, with 15 bases between. CDR1 SQVTM and CDR2 ANQGSEA come from the germline V gene. This CDR3 region has 14 residues. CDR3 sequence (DNA): TGCAGCGTTGAATTACAGGGTTCAGGGGAAAAACTGTTTTTT. Translation: CSVELQGSGEKLFF.

The rearrangement uses TRBV7-2 and TRBJ1-2, with 10 bases that match TRBD1. Germline V gene lookup returns CDR1 SGHTA and CDR2 FQGNSA. There are 13 residues in the CDR3. Trimming took 0 bases from V and 10 from J; bases not matched to a gene: 2. The CDR3, as DNA: TGTGCCAGCAGCTTAGCGGGACAGGGGACCTACACCTTC. It is translated as CASSLAGQGTYTF. Full variable domain (remainder filled in from reference TRBV7-2 and TRBJ1-2): GAGVSQSPSNKVTEKGKDVELRCDPISGHTALYWYRQSLGQGLEFLIYFQGNSAPDKSGLPSDRFSAERTGGSVSTLTIQRTQQEDSAVYLCASSLAGQGTYTFGSGTRLTVV.

This clone occurred a few times. The genes are TRBV7-9 and TRBJ2-2; a weak D match, TRBD1 (6 bases). The V gene's germline CDR1 is SEHNR and CDR2 FQNEAQ (reference sequence). With 10 bases removed from V and 2 bases from J, the gap between germline ends came to 14 bases. This CDR3 has 14 residues. In DNA, the CDR3 is TGTGCCACCACAGGGTTACGTAACACCGGGGAGCTGTTTTTT. Amino acid sequence: CATTGLRNTGELFF. Full variable domain (missing parts from reference TRBV7-9 and TRBJ2-2): DTGVSQNPRHKITKRGQNVTFRCDPISEHNRLYWYRQTLGQGPEFLTYFQNEAQLEKSRLLSDRFSAERPKGSFSTLEIQRTEQGDSAMYLCATTGLRNTGELFFGEGSRLTVL.